This entry concerns a single TCR beta chain. These data belong to a study of blood T cell repertoires in COVID-19. Study as a whole: Acute and convalescent COVID-19 samples came from the United States, Italy and Spain. Nucleic acid was either cDNA or gDNA, and it came from T cells, B-cell-depleted T cells, or PBMCs.

Per germline, CDR1 LGHNT and CDR2 FRNRAP. The CDR3 is 16 residues long. After removal of 3 bases from V and 7 bases from J, the junction contained 11 bases not matched to a gene. As originally analysed: Amplified reference gene primers provided the basis for estimating nucleated cell counts. Sequencing used immunoSEQ multiplex PCR; TCRdb keeps in-frame clones, though not all of them. The V and J calls and clone size were taken over from that table, and D and trimming were inferred from the DNA. The sample has 45,000 to 65,000 clones, 65% to 80% seen once; the top ten hold roughly two fifths. Sequencing used peripheral blood. The receptor was derived from a man between 65 and 80 years old with active or convalescent COVID-19. The chain recombines TRBV12-5 with TRBJ2-1; the match to TRBD1 covers 8 bases. CDR3 in amino acids: CASGLAIANRGNEQFF. CDR3 in DNA: TGTGCTAGTGGTTTAGCTATCGCTAACAGGGGGAATGAGCAGTTCTTC.